This T cell receptor beta chain was observed in a study of T cell repertoires in cytomegalovirus infection (dated by TCRdb to the late 2010s). Regarding the complete study: Peptide stimulations targeted recently identified HLA-C-restricted CMV epitopes, whose presentation resists viral immunomodulation, together with well-studied HLA-B-restricted epitopes. Donor HLA type was relevant to the analysis, as public TCR beta signatures indicated carriage of CMV infection together with the matching HLA type. General study outcomes and caveats: In both this cohort and an independent cohort of approximately 350 donors, the cumulative frequency of public TCR beta family members distinguished carriers of CMV infection plus the relevant HLA type. The ex vivo response was dominated by HLA-C-restricted CMV-specific TCR beta clonotypes, which also provided the single most frequent clonotype in two of eight donors.

The CDR3 spans 15 residues, from the cysteine through the phenylalanine. The sequence is cut down to CDR3 DNA, 45 bases in frame from base 1. The germline V gene gives CDR1 as MNHNS and CDR2 as SASEGT. V loses 6 bases at its end and J loses 0 bases; junction bases beyond the gene matches: 4. In regard to this clonotype: The antigen this receptor binds is unknown. Base quality data are lacking; no much larger clone is found one base away.

The instrument given in TCRdb is Illumina HiSeq 1500. The raw public reads went through TCRdb reprocessing: fastp at Q25, MiXCR clone calling, in-frame beta chains kept. Identical CDR3 protein sequences are pooled into one entry, listed with their most common genes and DNA. This sample is represented by about half a million distinct CDR3 sequences; 30% to 40% of them were singletons. Roughly 15% of the sample belongs to the ten largest clones. The sample's treatment or condition label, in plain terms: in vitro stimulation with specific CMV peptide epitopes to enrich CMV-specific T cells. The sequence joins TRBV6-1 to TRBJ2-2; 7 junctional bases match TRBD2. This TCR was recovered from a human donor in good health (CMV status not recorded). Some clones in this sample may be carry-over from other donors' samples. This material consisted of cultured PBMCs, taken from culture after CMV antigen stimulation. The CDR3 is CASSWGGTNTGELFF. At the DNA level, the sequence is TGTGCCAGCAGCTGGGGGGGGACGAACACCGGGGAGCTGTTTTTT.